The T cell receptor beta chain described here comes from a study of monozygotic twins with inflammatory bowel disease. The CDR3 totals 14 residues. Germline values: CDR1 KGHSH, CDR2 LQKENI. TCRdb reprocessed the 5' RACE reads, keeping one entry per CDR3 protein, no DNA. Recorded for this sample: around 220,000 distinct CDR3 sequences. Comments on this clonotype: Its antigen is unknown.

Study results and limitations: Patient-specific immunosuppressive treatments may have made repertoires more variable. Repertoire likeness was no different across concordant and discordant twins, perhaps owing to restricted power. T cell subtypes that differed could not be told apart.

This TCR came from a human donor with ulcerative colitis or Crohn's disease, or a healthy co-twin of an affected twin (not recorded which). V usage is TRBV18 and J usage is TRBJ1-2; TCRdb's assignment of TRBD1 cannot be checked, as there is no DNA. The sample consisted of blood. CDR3 region: CASSLGGLNYGYTF.